Given below is one TCR beta chain in context. Repertoires were generated with immunoSEQ multiplex PCR, while TCRdb's copy carries only in-frame clones and drops some. The data show tens of thousands of clones, with around 83% seen just once and about 1.5% held by the top ten. This entry comes from a study of T cells in narcolepsy. This CDR3 has 16 amino acids. Germline V gene lookup returns CDR1 SNHLY and CDR2 FYNNEI. V lost 6 bases, J lost 0 bases, and 5 bases stayed unmatched. V is TRBV2 and J is TRBJ1-6, with TRBD1 matching over 7 bases. Material: memory (CD45RA-) CD4+ T cells from blood. The clonotype comes from a human donor in good health. The CDR3 DNA reads TGTGCCAGCAGAGGGACAGCCAGCTCCTATAATTCACCCCTCCACTTT. Its translation: CASRGTASSYNSPLHF.